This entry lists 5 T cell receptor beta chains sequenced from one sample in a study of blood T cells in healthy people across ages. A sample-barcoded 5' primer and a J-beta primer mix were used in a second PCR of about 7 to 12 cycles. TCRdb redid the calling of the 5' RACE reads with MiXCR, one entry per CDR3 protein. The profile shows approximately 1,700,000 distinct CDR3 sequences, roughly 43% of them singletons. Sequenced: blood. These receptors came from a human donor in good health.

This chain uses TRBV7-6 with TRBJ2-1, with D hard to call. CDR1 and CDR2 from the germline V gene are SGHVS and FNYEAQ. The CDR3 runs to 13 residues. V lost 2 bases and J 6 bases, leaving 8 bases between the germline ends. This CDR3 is CASSLSALNEQFF. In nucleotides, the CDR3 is TGTGCCAGCAGCTTATCAGCTCTCAATGAGCAGTTCTTC.

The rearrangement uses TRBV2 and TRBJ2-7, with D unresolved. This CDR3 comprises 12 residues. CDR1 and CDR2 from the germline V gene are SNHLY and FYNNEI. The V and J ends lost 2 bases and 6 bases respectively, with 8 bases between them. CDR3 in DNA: TGTGCCAGCAGTGAATTGTTTGGCGAGCAGTACTTC. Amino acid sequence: CASSELFGEQYF.

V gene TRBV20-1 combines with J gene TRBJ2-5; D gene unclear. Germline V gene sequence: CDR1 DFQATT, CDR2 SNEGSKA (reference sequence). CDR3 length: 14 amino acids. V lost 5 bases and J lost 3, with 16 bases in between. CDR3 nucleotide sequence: TGCAGTGCTCCCCGCACGTATGGGGAAGAGACCCAGTACTTC. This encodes CSAPRTYGEETQYF.

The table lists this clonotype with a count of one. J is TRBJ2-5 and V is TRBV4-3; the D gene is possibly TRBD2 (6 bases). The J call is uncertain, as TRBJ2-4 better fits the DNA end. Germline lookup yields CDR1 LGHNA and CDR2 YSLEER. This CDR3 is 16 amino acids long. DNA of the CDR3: TGCGCCAGCAGCCAAGATAGGTGGGAGGACAAAAACATTCAGTACTTC. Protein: CASSQDRWEDKNIQYF.

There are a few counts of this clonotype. In DNA, the CDR3 is TGTGCCAGCAGCTTGGGTCGTAGGGGGACCCAGCATTTT. Protein product: CASSLGRRGTQHF. The rearrangement joins TRBV5-6 to TRBJ1-5, with a weak D call TRBD1 (6 bases). Trimming removed 0 bases from V and 11 bases from J, with 12 bases in between. The CDR3 runs to 13 residues. Germline-derived CDR1 and CDR2 are SGHDT and YYEEEE.